This T cell receptor (beta chain) was observed in a study of blood T cell repertoires in COVID-19. Whole-study context: The United States, Italy and Spain provided the acute and convalescent COVID-19 samples. Nucleic acid was either cDNA or gDNA, and it came from T cells, B-cell-depleted T cells, or PBMCs.

The V end was cut by 5 bases, the J end by 1 base, with 12 bases between. Germline values: CDR1 SGHAT, CDR2 FQNNGV. The CDR3 has 15 amino acids. As processed by the authors: Reference gene primer amplification yielded estimated nucleated cell counts. Clones were read by immunoSEQ multiplex PCR, and TCRdb kept only the in-frame ones, dropping some. The DNA was the basis for D and trimming; V, J and clone size are from that table. This table holds roughly 75,000 clones, approximately 80% found once. The origin of this receptor is a man aged 50-60 years with acute or convalescent COVID-19. The V and J genes are TRBV11-2 and TRBJ2-1; perhaps TRBD2 as D (6 bases). The source material was peripheral blood. CDR3 region: CASSLAGLSYNEQFF. CDR3 DNA sequence: TGTGCCAGCAGCCTGGCGGGATTATCCTACAATGAGCAGTTCTTC. Variable domain in full (rest from reference TRBV11-2 and TRBJ2-1): EAGVAQSPRYKIIEKRQSVAFWCNPISGHATLYWYQQILGQGPKLLIQFQNNGVVDDSQLPKDRFSAERLKGVDSTLKIQPAKLEDSAVYLCASSLAGLSYNEQFFGPGTRLTVL.